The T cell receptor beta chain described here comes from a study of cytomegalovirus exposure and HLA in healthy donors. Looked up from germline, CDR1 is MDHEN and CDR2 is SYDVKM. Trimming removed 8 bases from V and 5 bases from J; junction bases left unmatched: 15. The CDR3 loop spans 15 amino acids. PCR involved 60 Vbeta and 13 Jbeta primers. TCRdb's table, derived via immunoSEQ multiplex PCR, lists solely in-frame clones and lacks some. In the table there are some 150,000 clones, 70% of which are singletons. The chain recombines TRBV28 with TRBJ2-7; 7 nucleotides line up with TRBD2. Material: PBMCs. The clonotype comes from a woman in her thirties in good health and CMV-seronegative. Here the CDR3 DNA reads TGTGCCAGCGGCTTGGCCCTGGGCGGGAGCCACGAGCAGTACTTC. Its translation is CASGLALGGSHEQYF.